This T cell receptor (beta chain) was captured in a study of neurological immune-mediated disorders. MiXCR was run by TCRdb on the 5' RACE reads, yielding one entry per CDR3 protein. This sample has some 38,000 distinct CDR3 sequences; roughly 4.8% occur once, and the top ten carry roughly 9%. In this sample, this clonotype turned up many times. Germline V gene sequence: CDR1 LGHDT, CDR2 YNNKEL (reference sequence). The length of the CDR3 is 13 residues. V was shortened by 0 bases and J by 8 bases, with 10 bases between the two germline ends. J is TRBJ1-2 and V is TRBV3-1; D may be TRBD1 (5 bases). This clonotype was sampled from a man aged 18 to 35 in good health. The sequencing sample was made of CD4+ T cells from blood. The CDR3 is CASSQDNRQGYTF. The CDR3 DNA reads as TGTGCCAGCAGCCAAGATAATAGACAGGGCTACACCTTC. Full variable domain (outside the CDR3, taken from reference TRBV3-1 and TRBJ1-2): DTAVSQTPKYLVTQMGNDKSIKCEQNLGHDTMYWYKQDSKKFLKIMFSYNNKELIINETVPNRFSPKSPDKAHLNLHINSLELGDSAVYFCASSQDNRQGYTFGSGTRLTVV.